What follows is one T cell receptor beta chain and its context. Its matching antigen is unknown. These data are taken from a study of T-cell memory formation after mild COVID-19. Broader study findings: Later expanders leaned CD4+, whereas clones that contracted between day 15 and 85 were balanced CD4/CD8.

Barcoded TCR alpha and TCR beta cDNA libraries with UMIs came from 5'RACE using constant-segment primers. TCRdb used MiXCR to reprocess the 5' RACE reads, holding one entry per CDR3 protein. The sample has hundreds of thousands of distinct CDR3 sequences, approximately 20% seen once. Trimming took 4 bases from V and 1 from J, leaving 14 bases between them. Germline V gives CDR1 MNHEY, CDR2 SMNVEV (reference sequence). This CDR3 has 15 amino acids. The rearrangement uses TRBV27 and TRBJ2-7; possible D gene TRBD1, 6 bases. This receptor was obtained from an adult woman who had mild COVID-19 (a few samples of this study predate the infection). Cell type and time point are not known. The sample comprised PBMCs or a T cell subset sorted from them (not recorded which). CDR3 nucleotides: TGTGCCAGCAGTTGGGGAGCGCAGGGGTCCTACGAGCAGTACTTC. Encoded protein: CASSWGAQGSYEQYF.